This TCR beta chain appears in the sequencing data of a study of cytomegalovirus exposure and HLA in healthy donors. Notes on the study in general: Across donors, presence/absence analyses took sequencing depth to be roughly uniform.

CDR3 length equals 15 residues. Trimming cost V 2 bases and J 6 bases; bases outside gene matches: 9. Germline CDR1 and CDR2: GTSNPN and SVGIG (reference sequence). As concerns this clone: Its antigen remains unknown.

The PCR employed 60 Vbeta primers together with 13 Jbeta primers. Sequencing used immunoSEQ multiplex PCR; TCRdb keeps in-frame clones, though not all of them. The top ten clones hold about 7.5% of a sample with some 110,000 clones, around 80% of them seen once. The sequencing input was PBMCs. The TCR originated in a man in his forties in good health and CMV-seropositive. V and J are TRBV30 and TRBJ1-5; 8 bases match TRBD1. The CDR3 region has the DNA TGTGCCTGGAGTAGGACAGGGAAAATGGGTCAGCCCCAGCATTTT. Its translation is CAWSRTGKMGQPQHF.